These 21 T cell receptor beta chains came from one sample sequenced in a study of cytomegalovirus exposure and HLA in healthy donors. In the PCR, 60 Vbeta and 13 Jbeta primers were used. Assay used: immunoSEQ multiplex PCR; TCRdb lists only in-frame clones, some missing. The table includes under 300,000 clones, about nine tenths detected once. Input material: PBMCs. The origin of the receptors is a girl aged 2-10 years in good health and CMV-seronegative.

J is TRBJ1-2 and V is TRBV6-5, with TRBD1 identical over 7 bases. The CDR3 is made up of 13 amino acids. With V trimmed by 10 bases and J by 1 base, 6 bases remained unmatched. The V gene's germline CDR1 is MNHEY and CDR2 SVGAGI. CDR3 DNA sequence: TGTGCCACCGGGGACAGCCTTAACTATGGCTACACCTTC. Amino acid sequence: CATGDSLNYGYTF.

The rearrangement joins TRBV13 to TRBJ1-1; D gene ambiguous. The CDR3 runs 13 residues. The V gene's germline CDR1 is PRHDT and CDR2 FYEKMQ (reference sequence). V lost 1 base and J lost 7, with 10 bases in between. CDR3 in amino acids: CASSLDGSGEAFF. CDR3 DNA: TGTGCCAGCAGCTTAGATGGGTCAGGTGAAGCTTTCTTT.

The gene calls are TRBV29-1 and TRBJ1-1; tentative D call: TRBD1 (6 bases). Germline CDR1 is SQVTM and CDR2 is ANQGSEA. This CDR3 contains 11 residues. Trimming took off 6 bases at V and 8 bases at J, with 13 bases between the two ends. CDR3 bases: TGCAGCGTGGGGGCGGGGGCAGAAGCTTTCTTT. It codes for CSVGAGAEAFF.

To note about this clone: This same CDR3 is encoded by further DNA sequences in the sample. The rearrangement links TRBV11-3 to TRBJ1-1, with D possibly matching TRBD1 (5 bases). The CDR3 is 15 amino acids. V lost 1 base to trimming and J lost 3 bases, with 12 bases between them. Germline CDR1 SGHNT, CDR2 YENEEA. This chain's CDR3 is CASSLGGAGDTEAFF. The CDR3 DNA sequence: TGTGCCAGCAGCTTAGGCGGGGCCGGGGACACTGAAGCTTTCTTT.

The V call is TRBV30, the J call TRBJ1-1; no clear D. In germline, CDR1 is GTSNPN, CDR2 SVGIG (reference sequence). The CDR3 runs to 11 residues. V lost 8 bases, J lost 0 bases, and 7 bases lay in between. The CDR3 protein is CAGHMNTEAFF. The CDR3 region has the DNA TGTGCCGGTCACATGAACACTGAAGCTTTCTTT. The full variable domain, completed using reference TRBV30 and TRBJ1-1, is SQTIHQWPATLVQPVGSPLSLECTVEGTSNPNLYWYRQAAGRGLQLLFYSVGIGQISSEVPQNLSASRPQDRQFILSSKKLLLSDSGFYLCAGHMNTEAFFGQGTRLTVV.

This chain joins TRBV13 and TRBJ2-7; the D gene is possibly TRBD1 (6 bases). The CDR3 is 13 amino acids. Per the germline V gene, CDR1 is PRHDT and CDR2 is FYEKMQ (reference sequence). Trimming cost V 5 bases and J 1 base, with 9 bases left between them. In DNA form, the CDR3 reads TGTGCCAGCAGCCGAGGACAGTCCTACGAGCAGTACTTC. Protein product: CASSRGQSYEQYF.

This rearrangement joins TRBV6-6 to TRBJ1-1; D is ambiguous. The ends were cut back, 5 bases at V and 6 bases at J, with 13 bases in the middle. The CDR3 is 13 amino acids. Germline CDR1 and CDR2: MNHNY and SVGAGI (reference sequence). The CDR3 loop reads CASSSGVVPEAFF. CDR3 in DNA: TGTGCCAGCAGTAGCGGGGTAGTCCCTGAAGCTTTCTTT.

This rearrangement joins TRBV14 to TRBJ2-1, with D possibly being TRBD2 (5 bases). The CDR3 consists of 12 residues. Germline CDR1 is SGHDN and CDR2 is FVKESK. Trimming removed 4 bases from V and 15 bases from J, with 16 bases in between. Here the CDR3 DNA reads TGTGCCAGCAGCCGAGGGCCAAGCCAGTGGTTCTTC. Residues: CASSRGPSQWFF.

The rearrangement joins TRBV12-5 to TRBJ2-5, with 7 bases matching TRBD1. The J call may be incorrect, as the DNA end agrees better with TRBJ2-7. Germline V lookup: CDR1 LGHNT, CDR2 FRNRAP. This CDR3 has 13 residues. The CDR3 sequence is CASGPGTAYEQYF. The CDR3 DNA follows: TGTGCTAGTGGACCCGGGACAGCCTACGAGCAGTACTTC.

The chain joins TRBV6-5 to TRBJ2-2; no firm D call. CDR1 MNHEY and CDR2 SVGAGI come from the germline V gene. Trimming left V 5 bases short and J 2 bases short, with 6 bases between. The CDR3 consists of 13 residues. CDR3 bases: TGTGCCAGCAGTGTAATTAACACCGGGGAGCTGTTTTTT. It encodes CASSVINTGELFF.

The J gene is TRBJ1-1, the V gene TRBV5-6, with a possible D match to TRBD1 (5 bases). This CDR3 has 14 residues. Germline V gene lookup returns CDR1 SGHDT and CDR2 YYEEEE. V was cut by 3 bases and J by 6 bases, with 15 bases left in between. For the CDR3, the DNA is TGTGCCAGCAGCTGGGGCCCGGCGGGGTCTGAAGCTTTCTTT. Translation gives CASSWGPAGSEAFF.

V gene TRBV19 combines with J gene TRBJ2-7, with 9 nucleotides matching TRBD1. Germline V gene sequence: CDR1 LNHDA, CDR2 SQIVND (reference sequence). The V segment lost 10 bases and the J segment 1 base; nucleotides outside the gene matches: 11. This CDR3 is built from 15 residues. The CDR3 DNA follows: TGTGCCACCTCCTATGGACAGGGGTTTTCCTACGAGCAGTACTTC. The encoded protein is CATSYGQGFSYEQYF. Full variable domain (remainder filled in from reference TRBV19 and TRBJ2-7): DGGITQSPKYLFRKEGQNVTLSCEQNLNHDAMYWYRQDPGQGLRLIYYSQIVNDFQKGDIAEGYSVSREKKESFPLTVTSAQKNPTAFYLCATSYGQGFSYEQYFGPGTRLTVT.

In DNA, the CDR3 is TGTGCCAGCAGCCAAGCCAGCACAGATACGCAGTATTTT. Translation: CASSQASTDTQYF. The chain uses TRBV11-3 and TRBJ2-3; no clear D gene. Per the germline V gene, CDR1 is SGHNT and CDR2 is YENEEA. The ends were cut back, 5 bases at V and 0 bases at J, with 6 bases in the middle. The CDR3 runs 13 residues.

The chain has TRBV5-5 and TRBJ1-1; possible D gene TRBD1, 6 bases. Germline CDR1 reads SGHKS; CDR2 reads YYEKEE (reference sequence). The CDR3 consists of 18 residues. Trimming took 0 bases from V and 1 from J, leaving 19 bases between them. CDR3 protein: CASSLGWAGVGPNTEAFF. CDR3 nucleotide sequence: TGTGCCAGCAGCTTGGGTTGGGCAGGGGTCGGCCCGAACACTGAAGCTTTCTTT. Complete variable domain (other parts from reference TRBV5-5 and TRBJ1-1): DAGVTQSPTHLIKTRGQQVTLRCSPISGHKSVSWYQQVLGQGPQFIFQYYEKEERGRGNFPDRFSARQFPNYSSELNVNALLLGDSALYLCASSLGWAGVGPNTEAFFGQGTRLTVV.

The V and J genes are TRBV4-1 and TRBJ1-1; D gene uncertain. Trimming took off 0 bases at V and 0 bases at J, with 14 bases between the two ends. The CDR3 extends over 17 amino acids. Germline loops: CDR1 MGHRA, CDR2 YSYEKL. The CDR3 nucleotides are TGCGCCAGCAGCCAAGATGTGGGAGGTGACATGAACACTGAAGCTTTCTTT. Translation gives CASSQDVGGDMNTEAFF.

This chain uses TRBV28 with TRBJ1-1; no definite D call. The V gene's germline CDR1 is MDHEN and CDR2 SYDVKM. The CDR3 runs 12 residues. Trimming shortened V by 6 bases and J by 2 bases, and 7 bases separated the two germline ends. The CDR3 DNA follows: TGTGCCAGCAGAACGACAAACACTGAAGCTTTCTTT. It translates to CASRTTNTEAFF.

The chain couples TRBV2 to TRBJ1-1, with 8 bases fitting TRBD1. Germline trimming cut 5 bases from V and 8 bases from J; bases unmatched to any gene: 13. CDR3 length: 15 residues. CDR1 is SNHLY, CDR2 FYNNEI, per germline. The CDR3 here is CASSKFTGGGLEAFF. The CDR3, as DNA: TGTGCCAGCAGTAAGTTTACAGGGGGGGGCCTGGAAGCTTTCTTT.

The chain recombines TRBV29-1 with TRBJ2-7; D is perhaps TRBD2 (5 bases). Per the germline V gene, CDR1 is SQVTM and CDR2 is ANQGSEA. Trimming removed 2 bases from V and 3 bases from J, with 17 bases in between. The CDR3 totals 15 residues. The CDR3 here is CSVEFRTQGGYEQYF. CDR3 nucleotides: TGCAGCGTTGAATTTAGGACTCAAGGAGGCTACGAGCAGTACTTC.

This chain joins TRBV19 and TRBJ1-2; D unresolved. V lost 2 bases, J lost 5 bases, and 6 bases lay in between. Germline V CDR1 and CDR2: LNHDA, SQIVND (reference sequence). This CDR3 region has 12 residues. Here the CDR3 DNA reads TGTGCCAGTAGTATATTTCGGTATGGCTACACCTTC. Its protein is CASSIFRYGYTF. Full variable domain (missing parts from reference TRBV19 and TRBJ1-2): DGGITQSPKYLFRKEGQNVTLSCEQNLNHDAMYWYRQDPGQGLRLIYYSQIVNDFQKGDIAEGYSVSREKKESFPLTVTSAQKNPTAFYLCASSIFRYGYTFGSGTRLTVV.

J is TRBJ2-5 and V is TRBV15, with 7 nucleotides matching TRBD1. Germline values: CDR1 LNHNV, CDR2 YYDKDF (reference sequence). With V trimmed by 1 base and J by 5 bases, 13 bases remained unmatched. The CDR3 is 17 amino acids. The CDR3 nucleotides read TGTGCCACCAGCAGAGCAGCACAGGGGATAGGTAGGGAGACCCAGTACTTC. Its translation is CATSRAAQGIGRETQYF.

This rearrangement joins TRBV27 to TRBJ2-3; D is perhaps TRBD1 (6 bases). Germline CDR1 and CDR2: MNHEY and SMNVEV (reference sequence). Trimming took 3 bases from V and 4 from J, leaving 11 bases between them. This CDR3 is 14 amino acids long. CDR3 loop: CASSLIRGSDTQYF. DNA of the CDR3: TGTGCCAGCAGTTTGATCAGGGGATCAGATACGCAGTATTTT.